A single T cell receptor beta chain is shown here with its context. This clone was recorded once. No antigen is known for it. No base quality values were provided; no much bigger clone lies one nucleotide off. This sample was taken from a study of untreated major depressive disorder (dated by TCRdb to 2016 to 2019). At the level of the whole study: The study was a cross-sectional case-control comparison of T cell phenotype and TCR repertoire between antidepressant-free major depressive disorder patients and individually matched non-depressed controls. Study-wide conclusions, independent of this receptor: Because of the strict matching and exclusion criteria, the study sample was comparatively small, which limits how generalizable the findings are. For the sequencing comparisons, planned one-tailed tests were run on just three Vbeta families that had been chosen in advance.

Every depressed patient was matched in pairs with a non-depressed control on sex, age, current smoking status and body mass index. European descent was reported for all participants. No current or lifetime mood disorder was present in controls, and Quick Inventory of Depressive Symptoms-Self Report scores of 5 or less were recorded for controls. Major medical conditions, Axis I/II comorbidities, regular medication or illicit drug use, and drinking over 100 g alcohol a week were all grounds for excluding any participant. Roughly 30 ml of peripheral blood was drawn into EDTA tubes from each participant. Thawed PBMCs underwent magnetic negative selection with the BD IMag Human CD4 T Lymphocyte Enrichment Set to purify CD4+ T cells. Flow cytometry confirmed that the CD4+ enrichment method typically gave approximately 95% purity. A subgroup of a few case-control pairs, chosen blind to chemokine receptor expression and flow-cytometric repertoire skewing results, underwent TCRbeta sequencing. Every blood sample was taken in the morning at 8:00 a.m., after which PBMCs were separated out using Ficoll-Hypaque gradient centrifugation. PBMCs were cryopreserved by gradual cooling to -80°C and stored in liquid nitrogen until assayed.

The Qiagen DNeasy Blood and Tissue Kit was used to extract total genomic DNA from the purified CD4+ T cells. The TCRbeta CDR3 region, defined according to IMGT, was amplified and sequenced using immunoSEQ immunosequencing protocols. In the source study's methods: The immunoSEQ service preprocessed the raw sequence data to correct PCR and sequencing errors. The sequence data were imported into the immunoSEQ Analyzer and were further analyzed using VDJtools v1.0.7. The paired Wilcoxon signed-rank test was used to test differences between patients and controls. TCRdb retrieved this table from immuneACCESS and kept in-frame rearrangements only. Not all clones are present; in checked studies, unresolved V genes account for under half, and no reason is known for the remainder. V, J and clone size were drawn from that table, and D and trimming were deduced from the DNA. Here the sample has 21,000 or so clones; around 87% occur a single time. The ten biggest clones cover about 5% of the sample.

Source material: CD4+ T cells from PBMCs. The TCR was taken from a woman aged 25 to 45 in good health.

DNA sequence: TGTGCCAGCAGTGGGTCAGGGTCCTACGAGCAGTACTTC. Translated, this gives CASSGSGSYEQYF. The chain joins TRBV5-6 to TRBJ2-7, and possibly TRBD1, on 5 matching bases. A distance of 10 bases separates the germline ends of V and J, which lose 5 bases and 1 base respectively. CDR1 and CDR2 are drawn from the germline V gene: SGHDT, YYEEEE. CDR3 length: 13 amino acids, cysteine to phenylalanine. Of all the DNA, just the CDR3 is kept, 39 bases in frame from base 1. The full variable domain, completed from the reference TRBV5-6 and TRBJ2-7 proteins outside the CDR3, reads DAGVTQSPTHLIKTRGQQVTLRCSPKSGHDTVSWYQQALGQGPQFIFQYYEEEERQRGNFPDRFSGHQFPNYSSELNVNALLLGDSALYLCASSGSGSYEQYFGPGTRLTVT.